Presented here are 12 T cell receptor beta chains from one specimen sequenced in a study of T cell repertoires in cytomegalovirus infection. TCRdb called the reads again in MiXCR, with one record for every CDR3 protein. This sample has about 260,000 distinct CDR3 sequences; approximately 15% occur once, and the top ten carry around 8.8%. Sample: PBMCs. The receptors originated from a human donor in good health (CMV status not recorded). Some clones in this sample may be carry-over from other donors' samples.

The table lists this clonotype with a few counts. The V and J genes are TRBV6-2 or TRBV6-3 and TRBJ1-5, with D hard to call. Trimming took 6 bases from V and 11 from J, leaving 17 bases between them. The CDR3 consists of 13 residues. Germline CDR1 MNHEY, CDR2 SVGEGT. The chain's CDR3 is CASSPREQGTQHF. DNA of the CDR3: TGTGCCAGCAGCCCCCGGGAGCAAGGGACCCAGCATTTT.

This clonotype was counted at least ten times. The V call is TRBV7-2, the J call TRBJ1-2; 10 bases are a match to TRBD1. The CDR3 covers 15 residues. Germline CDR1 reads SGHTA; CDR2 reads FQGNSA. V gave up 1 base and J gave up 2 bases; unmatched junction bases: 1. In DNA, the CDR3 is TGTGCCAGCAGCTTAGGACAGGGGGCCAACTATGGCTACACCTTC. Its translation: CASSLGQGANYGYTF.

The chain uses TRBV20-1 and TRBJ2-2; no definite D call. This CDR3 is 14 amino acids long. From germline, CDR1 is DFQATT and CDR2 SNEGSKA (reference sequence). Trimming shortened V by 1 base and J by 0 bases, and 6 bases separated the two germline ends. CDR3 sequence reads: CSARAVSNTGELFF. The CDR3 nucleotides read TGCAGTGCTAGAGCGGTATCGAACACCGGGGAGCTGTTTTTT.

This clonotype was seen only a few times. The chain links TRBV11-2 to TRBJ2-3, with D maybe TRBD2 (6 bases). V shed 0 bases and J shed 1 base, with 14 bases lying between them. The germline CDR1 and CDR2 sequences are SGHAT and FQNNGV. This CDR3 has 17 amino acids. CDR3 nucleotides: TGTGCCAGCAGCTTAGAGGGGTCTCCGGGGGGCACAGATACGCAGTATTTT. Its translation is CASSLEGSPGGTDTQYF. Drawing the rest from reference TRBV11-2 and TRBJ2-3, the complete variable domain is EAGVAQSPRYKIIEKRQSVAFWCNPISGHATLYWYQQILGQGPKLLIQFQNNGVVDDSQLPKDRFSAERLKGVDSTLKIQPAKLEDSAVYLCASSLEGSPGGTDTQYFGPGTRLTVL.

In DNA, the CDR3 is TGTGCCAGCTCACCACAACCGAACACAGATACGCAGTATTTT. Amino acid sequence: CASSPQPNTDTQYF. V is TRBV18 and J is TRBJ2-3; D unresolved. Trimming pared 1 base from V and 2 bases from J, leaving 7 bases between. Per the germline V gene, CDR1 is KGHSH and CDR2 is LQKENI. The CDR3 covers 14 residues. The full variable domain, its missing parts supplied by reference TRBV18 and TRBJ2-3, is NAGVMQNPRHLVRRRGQEARLRCSPMKGHSHVYWYRQLPEEGLKFMVYLQKENIIDESGMPKERFSAEFPKEGPSILRIQQVVRGDSAAYFCASSPQPNTDTQYFGPGTRLTVL.

This clonotype was counted a few times. V gene TRBV4-1 combines with J gene TRBJ2-1; D gene unclear. The length of the CDR3 is 16 residues. Germline CDR1 is MGHRA and CDR2 is YSYEKL. V dropped 0 bases and J dropped 7 bases, with 16 bases sitting between them. This chain's CDR3 is CASSQEGRVIGNEQFF. The CDR3 region has the DNA TGCGCCAGCAGCCAAGAGGGTAGGGTAATTGGGAATGAGCAGTTCTTC.

The CDR3 loop is CASSEGVSYNEQFF. The CDR3, as DNA: TGCGCCAGCAGTGAGGGGGTCTCCTACAATGAGCAGTTCTTC. The V gene is TRBV10-1, the J gene TRBJ2-1; D is unclear. The length of the CDR3 is 14 residues. V gave up 2 bases and J gave up 0 bases, with 5 bases separating them. Germline lookup yields CDR1 WNHNN and CDR2 SYGVQD (reference sequence).

This clonotype has ten or more counts. This chain links TRBV7-9 with TRBJ2-7, with D unclear. The CDR3 totals 13 residues. Trimming pared 1 base from V and 3 bases from J, leaving 7 bases between. The germline V gene encodes CDR1 SEHNR and CDR2 FQNEAQ (reference sequence). The CDR3 DNA follows: TGTGCCAGCAGCTTAGAAGCCAACTACGAGCAGTACTTC. Protein product: CASSLEANYEQYF.

The J gene is TRBJ2-7, the V gene TRBV19; D is unresolved. Per germline, CDR1 LNHDA and CDR2 SQIVND (reference sequence). Trimming took 5 bases from V and 2 from J, leaving 7 bases between them. This CDR3 has 12 amino acids. The CDR3 region has the DNA TGTGCCAGTAGTCGTACACCCTACGAGCAGTACTTC. The encoded protein is CASSRTPYEQYF.

The rearrangement joins TRBV10-3 to TRBJ2-3; 9 positions agree with TRBD2. CDR1 is ENHRY, CDR2 SYGVKD, per germline. J was trimmed by 0 bases and V by 3 bases; bases with no gene match: 4. The CDR3 has 16 residues. The CDR3 nucleotides read TGTGCCATCAGTGATTCTAGCGGGGCTAGCACAGATACGCAGTATTTT. Translation gives CAISDSSGASTDTQYF.

The rearrangement links TRBV20-1 to TRBJ2-1; D is undetermined. Trimming pared 3 bases from V and 4 bases from J, leaving 16 bases between. This CDR3 comprises 15 residues. Germline CDR1 DFQATT, CDR2 SNEGSKA (reference sequence). Here the CDR3 DNA reads TGCAGTGCTAGGGGCAGAGCCGATCGGTACAATGAGCAGTTCTTC. As protein: CSARGRADRYNEQFF.

In its sample, this clonotype was seen many times. The rearrangement joins TRBV11-2 to TRBJ2-3; D unresolved. The CDR3 has 13 residues. The V end lost 3 bases, the J end lost 8 bases, and 12 bases lay between the germline ends. Germline V lookup: CDR1 SGHAT, CDR2 FQNNGV. CDR3 protein: CASSFFDSGTQYF. CDR3 DNA: TGTGCCAGCAGCTTTTTCGACTCTGGTACGCAGTATTTT.